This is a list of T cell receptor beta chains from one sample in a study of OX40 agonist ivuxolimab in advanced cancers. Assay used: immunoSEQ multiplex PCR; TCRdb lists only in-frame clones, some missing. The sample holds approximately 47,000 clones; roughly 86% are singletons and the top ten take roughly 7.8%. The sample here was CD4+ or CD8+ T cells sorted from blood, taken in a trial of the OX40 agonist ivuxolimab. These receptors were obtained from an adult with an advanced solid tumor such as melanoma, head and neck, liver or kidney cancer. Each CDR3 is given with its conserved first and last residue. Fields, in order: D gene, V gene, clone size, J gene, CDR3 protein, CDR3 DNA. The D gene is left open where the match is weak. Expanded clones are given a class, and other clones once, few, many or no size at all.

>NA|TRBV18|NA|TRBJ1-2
CASSPPNRDHGYTF
TGTGCCAGCTCACCACCGAACAGGGACCATGGCTACACCTTC
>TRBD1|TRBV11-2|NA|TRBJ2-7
CASNSQGGEQYF
TGTGCCAGCAACTCACAGGGGGGCGAGCAGTACTTC
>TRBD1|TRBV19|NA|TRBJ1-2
CASSMKQGARYGYTF
TGTGCCAGTAGTATGAAACAGGGGGCTCGGTATGGCTACACCTTC
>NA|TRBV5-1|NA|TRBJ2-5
CASSRAVQETQYF
TGCGCCAGCAGCCGTGCGGTCCAAGAGACCCAGTACTTC
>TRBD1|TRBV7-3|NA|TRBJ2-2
CASRRQGNTGELFF
TGTGCCAGCAGGAGACAGGGCAACACCGGGGAGCTGTTTTTT
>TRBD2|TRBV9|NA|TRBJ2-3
CASSVGLAGGRNTDTQYF
TGTGCCAGCAGCGTAGGGCTAGCGGGAGGACGGAACACAGATACGCAGTATTTT
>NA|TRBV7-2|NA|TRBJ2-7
CASSLGVSYEQYF
TGTGCCAGCAGCTTAGGAGTATCCTACGAGCAGTACTTC
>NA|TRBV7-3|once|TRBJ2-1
CASSPTAGQGRNEQFF
TGTGCCAGCAGCCCCACCGCGGGGCAGGGTAGAAATGAGCAGTTCTTC
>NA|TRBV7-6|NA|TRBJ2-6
CASSLGQAGANVLTF
TGTGCCAGCAGCTTAGGGCAAGCTGGGGCCAACGTCCTGACTTTC
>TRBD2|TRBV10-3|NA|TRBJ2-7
CAISEYLAGVWDEQYF
TGTGCCATCAGTGAATACTTAGCGGGAGTATGGGACGAGCAGTACTTC
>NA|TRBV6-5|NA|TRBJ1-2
CASSYVAPPAYGYTF
TGTGCCAGCAGTTACGTGGCACCCCCCGCCTATGGCTACACCTTC
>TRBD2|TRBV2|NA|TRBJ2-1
CASSKTSGHNEQFF
TGTGCCAGCAGCAAAACTAGCGGCCACAATGAGCAGTTCTTC
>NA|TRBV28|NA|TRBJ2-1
CASRGVPSSYNEQFF
TGTGCCAGCAGGGGGGTTCCCAGCTCCTACAATGAGCAGTTCTTC
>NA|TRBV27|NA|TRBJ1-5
CASSPLGGGQPQHF
TGTGCCAGCAGTCCCCTGGGGGGGGGTCAGCCCCAGCATTTT
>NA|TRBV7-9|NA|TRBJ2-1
CASSLAAGPEAEQFF
TGTGCCAGCAGCTTAGCGGCGGGGCCGGAGGCAGAGCAGTTCTTC
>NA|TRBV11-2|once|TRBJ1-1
CASSSQRGDREAFF
TGTGCCAGCAGCTCCCAGAGGGGAGATCGTGAAGCTTTCTTT
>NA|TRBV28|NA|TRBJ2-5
CASKDGGSRETQYF
TGTGCCAGCAAGGATGGGGGCTCTCGGGAGACCCAGTACTTC
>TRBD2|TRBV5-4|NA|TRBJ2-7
CASSLKREGRSYEQYF
TGTGCCAGCAGCTTGAAGCGGGAGGGCCGCTCCTACGAGCAGTACTTC
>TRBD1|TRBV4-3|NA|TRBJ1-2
CASSPVGQAGYTF
TGCGCCAGCAGCCCAGTAGGACAGGCGGGCTACACCTTC
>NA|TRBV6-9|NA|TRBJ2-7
CASSYSGTTYEQYF
TGTGCCAGCAGTTACTCGGGGACGACGTACGAGCAGTACTTC
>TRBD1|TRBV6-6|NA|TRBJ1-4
CASSYRDRVEKLFF
TGTGCCAGCAGTTACAGGGACAGAGTCGAAAAACTGTTTTTT
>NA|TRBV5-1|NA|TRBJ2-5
CASSAAPGVETQYF
TGCGCCAGCAGCGCAGCCCCGGGGGTGGAGACCCAGTACTTC
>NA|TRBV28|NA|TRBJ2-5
CASTGADKDETQYF
TGTGCCAGCACAGGGGCGGATAAGGACGAGACCCAGTACTTC
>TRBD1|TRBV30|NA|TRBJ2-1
CASDPGTGNNEQFF
TGTGCCTCCGACCCCGGGACAGGCAACAATGAGCAGTTCTTC
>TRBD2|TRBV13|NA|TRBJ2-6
CASSIGLAGILSGANVLTF
TGTGCCAGCAGCATAGGACTAGCGGGCATACTCTCTGGGGCCAACGTCCTGACTTTC
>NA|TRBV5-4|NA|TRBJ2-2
CASSRDDRELFF
TGTGCCAGCAGCCGGGACGACCGGGAGCTGTTTTTT
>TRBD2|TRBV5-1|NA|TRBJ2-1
CASTGLAGLDSEQFF
TGCGCCAGCACAGGACTAGCGGGACTCGATAGTGAGCAGTTCTTC
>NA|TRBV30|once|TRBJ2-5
CAWSVGLQETQYF
TGTGCCTGGAGTGTGGGTTTACAAGAGACCCAGTACTTC
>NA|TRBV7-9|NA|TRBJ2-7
CASSRRDTSYEQYF
TGTGCCAGCAGCCGACGGGACACTTCCTACGAGCAGTACTTC
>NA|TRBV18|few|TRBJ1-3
CASSEYSGNTIYF
TGTGCCAGCTCAGAGTACTCTGGAAACACCATATATTTT
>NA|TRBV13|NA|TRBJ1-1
CASSLDVGLGTEAFF
TGTGCCAGCAGCTTAGATGTGGGGTTAGGCACTGAAGCTTTCTTT
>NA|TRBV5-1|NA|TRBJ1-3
CASSFRGRTDSGNTIYF
TGCGCCAGCAGCTTCCGAGGGAGGACTGACTCTGGAAACACCATATATTTT
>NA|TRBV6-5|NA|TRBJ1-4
CASSWTLATNEKLFF
TGTGCCAGCAGTTGGACCCTCGCAACTAATGAAAAACTGTTTTTT
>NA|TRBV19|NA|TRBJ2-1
CASPRALGSYNEQFF
TGTGCCAGCCCCCGAGCGCTAGGCTCCTACAATGAGCAGTTCTTC
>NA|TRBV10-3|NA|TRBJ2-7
CAISEGQGNFYEQYF
TGTGCCATCAGTGAGGGGCAGGGAAACTTCTACGAGCAGTACTTC
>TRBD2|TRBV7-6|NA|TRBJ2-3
CASSLAGGPEADTQYF
TGTGCCAGCAGCTTAGCGGGAGGGCCCGAGGCAGATACGCAGTATTTT
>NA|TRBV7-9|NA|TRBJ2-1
CASSSTRRWRSGYNEQFF
TGTGCCAGCAGCTCAACCCGGAGGTGGAGGAGCGGCTACAATGAGCAGTTCTTC
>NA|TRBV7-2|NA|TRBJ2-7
CASSLGGSAYEQYF
TGTGCCAGCAGCTTAGGCGGTTCCGCCTACGAGCAGTACTTC
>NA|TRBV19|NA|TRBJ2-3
CASSMGRGAGDTQYF
TGTGCCAGTAGTATGGGGCGGGGCGCGGGAGATACGCAGTATTTT
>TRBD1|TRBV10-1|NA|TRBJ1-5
CASSGDRAQPQHF
TGCGCCAGCAGTGGCGACAGGGCTCAGCCCCAGCATTTT